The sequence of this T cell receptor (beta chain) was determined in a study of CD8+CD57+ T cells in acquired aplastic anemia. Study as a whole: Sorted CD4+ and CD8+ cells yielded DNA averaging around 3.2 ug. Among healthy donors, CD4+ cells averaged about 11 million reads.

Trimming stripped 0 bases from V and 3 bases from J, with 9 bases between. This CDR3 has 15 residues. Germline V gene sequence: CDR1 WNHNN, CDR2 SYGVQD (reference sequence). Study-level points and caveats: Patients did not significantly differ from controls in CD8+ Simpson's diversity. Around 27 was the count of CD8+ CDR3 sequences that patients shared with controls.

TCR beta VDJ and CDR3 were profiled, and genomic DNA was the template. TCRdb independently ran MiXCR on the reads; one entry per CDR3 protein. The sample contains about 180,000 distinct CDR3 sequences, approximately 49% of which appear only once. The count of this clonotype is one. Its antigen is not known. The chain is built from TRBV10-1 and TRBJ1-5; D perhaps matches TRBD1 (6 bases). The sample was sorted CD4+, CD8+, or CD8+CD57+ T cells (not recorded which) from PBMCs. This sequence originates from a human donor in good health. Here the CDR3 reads CASSESGGPNQPQHF. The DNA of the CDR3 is TGCGCCAGCAGTGAGTCGGGGGGGCCCAATCAGCCCCAGCATTTT.